This T cell receptor beta chain comes out of a study of OX40 agonist ivuxolimab in advanced cancers. Broader study findings: With doses of 0.1 to 3.0 mg/kg, CD4+ and CD8+ blood T cells had undergone clonal expansion by week 6. Still undetermined is the antigen specificity of the expanded peripheral T cells.

The length of the CDR3 is 14 residues. V lost 1 base, J lost 7 bases, and 14 bases lay in between. Germline V CDR1 and CDR2: SGHTS, YDEGEE. Data came from immunoSEQ multiplex PCR; TCRdb stores just in-frame clones and leaves some out. In the table there are 45,000 or so clones, around 82% of which are singletons. About this clone: The target antigen is unknown.

The sample here was CD4+ or CD8+ T cells sorted from blood, taken in a trial of the OX40 agonist ivuxolimab. The receptor comes from an adult with an advanced solid tumor such as melanoma, head and neck, liver or kidney cancer. The V call is TRBV5-8, the J call TRBJ2-5; D tentatively reads TRBD1 or TRBD2 (5 bases each). CDR3 sequence (DNA): TGTGCCAGCAGCTTGCGGCAGGGAGAGAGGACCCAGTACTTC. Translating gives CASSLRQGERTQYF.